This T cell receptor beta chain stems from a study of T cell changes during pregnancy in multiple sclerosis. Sequencing was performed with immunoSEQ multiplex PCR; in TCRdb, only in-frame clones are kept and a portion is missing. The table records just under 85,000 clones, approximately 90% of them present only once. Germline CDR1 and CDR2: LGHNA and YSLEER. CDR3 size: 15 residues. The V end lost 5 bases, the J end lost 3 bases, and 16 bases lay between the germline ends. Sequencing was performed on peripheral blood, taken in the first trimester of pregnancy. The sequence was collected from a female donor with multiple sclerosis, enrolled in a pregnancy study. The chain carries TRBV4-3 and TRBJ1-2; a weak D match, TRBD1 (6 bases). The CDR3 nucleotides are TGCGCCAGCAGCTCAGAGGACAGCGCCTACTATGGCTACACCTTC. Its translation: CASSSEDSAYYGYTF.